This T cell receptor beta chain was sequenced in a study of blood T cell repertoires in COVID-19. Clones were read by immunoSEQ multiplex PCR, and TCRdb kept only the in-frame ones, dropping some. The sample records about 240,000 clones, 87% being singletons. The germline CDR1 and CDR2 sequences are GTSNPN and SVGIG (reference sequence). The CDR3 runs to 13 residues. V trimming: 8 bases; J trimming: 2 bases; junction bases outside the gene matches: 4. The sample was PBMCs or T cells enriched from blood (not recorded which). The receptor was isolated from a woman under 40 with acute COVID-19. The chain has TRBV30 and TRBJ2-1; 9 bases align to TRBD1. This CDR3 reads CAGTGGAYNEQFF. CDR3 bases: TGTGCCGGCACAGGGGGCGCCTACAATGAGCAGTTCTTC.